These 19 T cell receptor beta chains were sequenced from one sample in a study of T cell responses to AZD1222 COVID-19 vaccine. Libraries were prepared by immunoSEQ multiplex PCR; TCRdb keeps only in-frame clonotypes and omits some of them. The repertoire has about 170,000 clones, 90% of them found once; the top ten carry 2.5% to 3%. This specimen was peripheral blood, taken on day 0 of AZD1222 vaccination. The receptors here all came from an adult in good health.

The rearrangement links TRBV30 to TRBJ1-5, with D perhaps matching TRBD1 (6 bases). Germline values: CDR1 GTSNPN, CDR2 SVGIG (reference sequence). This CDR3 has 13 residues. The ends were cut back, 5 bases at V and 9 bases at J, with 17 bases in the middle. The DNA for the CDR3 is TGTGCCTGGGAGGAACAGGGCCAAGGGCCCCAGCATTTT. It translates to CAWEEQGQGPQHF.

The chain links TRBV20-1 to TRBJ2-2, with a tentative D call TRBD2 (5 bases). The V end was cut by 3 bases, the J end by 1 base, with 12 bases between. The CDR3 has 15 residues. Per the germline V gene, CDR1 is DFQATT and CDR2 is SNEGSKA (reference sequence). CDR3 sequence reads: CSASSPRGNTGELFF. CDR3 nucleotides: TGCAGTGCTAGTTCTCCTCGGGGGAACACCGGGGAGCTGTTTTTT.

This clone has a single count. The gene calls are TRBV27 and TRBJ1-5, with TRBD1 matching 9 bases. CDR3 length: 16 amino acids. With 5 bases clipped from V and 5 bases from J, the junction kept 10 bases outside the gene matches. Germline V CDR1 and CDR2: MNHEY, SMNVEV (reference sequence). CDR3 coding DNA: TGTGCCAGCAGTACCACAGGACAGGGGAGGTATCAGCCCCAGCATTTT. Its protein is CASSTTGQGRYQPQHF.

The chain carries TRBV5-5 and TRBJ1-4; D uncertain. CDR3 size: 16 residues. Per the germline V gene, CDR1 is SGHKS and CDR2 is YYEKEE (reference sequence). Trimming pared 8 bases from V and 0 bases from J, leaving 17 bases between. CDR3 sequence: CASHSGLIATNEKLFF. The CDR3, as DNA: TGTGCCAGTCATTCAGGCCTAATTGCAACTAATGAAAAACTGTTTTTT. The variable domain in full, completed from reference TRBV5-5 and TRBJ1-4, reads DAGVTQSPTHLIKTRGQQVTLRCSPISGHKSVSWYQQVLGQGPQFIFQYYEKEERGRGNFPDRFSARQFPNYSSELNVNALLLGDSALYLCASHSGLIATNEKLFFGSGTQLSVL.

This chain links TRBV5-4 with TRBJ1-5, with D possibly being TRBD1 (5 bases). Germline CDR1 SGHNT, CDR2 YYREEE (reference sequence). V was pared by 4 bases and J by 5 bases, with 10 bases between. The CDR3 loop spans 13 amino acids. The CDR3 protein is CASSLGTHQPQHF. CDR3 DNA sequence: TGTGCCAGCAGCCTCGGGACGCATCAGCCCCAGCATTTT.

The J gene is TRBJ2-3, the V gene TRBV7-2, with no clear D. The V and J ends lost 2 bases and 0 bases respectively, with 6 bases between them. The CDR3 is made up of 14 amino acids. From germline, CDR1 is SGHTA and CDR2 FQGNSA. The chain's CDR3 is CASSLTRSTDTQYF. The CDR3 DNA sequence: TGTGCCAGCAGCTTAACTCGAAGCACAGATACGCAGTATTTT.

The CDR3 nucleotides read TGTGCCAGCAGCGAACAGGGGGCGAGCTATGGCTACACCTTC. Translated, it gives CASSEQGASYGYTF. The gene calls are TRBV2 and TRBJ1-2; 9 nucleotides align to TRBD1. V was pared by 6 bases and J by 4 bases, with 6 bases of the junction left unmatched. CDR1 and CDR2 from the germline V gene are SNHLY and FYNNEI. This CDR3 is 14 amino acids long. The whole variable domain, filled in from reference TRBV2 and TRBJ1-2, reads EPEVTQTPSHQVTQMGQEVILRCVPISNHLYFYWYRQILGQKVEFLVSFYNNEISEKSEIFDDQFSVERPDGSNFTLKIRSTKLEDSAMYFCASSEQGASYGYTFGSGTRLTVV.

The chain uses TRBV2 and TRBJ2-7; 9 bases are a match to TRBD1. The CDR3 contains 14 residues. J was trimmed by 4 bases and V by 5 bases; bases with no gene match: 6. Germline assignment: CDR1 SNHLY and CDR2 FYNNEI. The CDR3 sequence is CASSPDRGVYEQYF. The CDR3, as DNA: TGTGCCAGCAGTCCAGACAGGGGGGTATACGAGCAGTACTTC.

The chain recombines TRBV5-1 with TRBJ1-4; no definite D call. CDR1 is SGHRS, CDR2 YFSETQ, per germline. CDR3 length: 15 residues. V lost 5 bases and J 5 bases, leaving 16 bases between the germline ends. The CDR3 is CASRGSNGINEKLFF. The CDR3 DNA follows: TGCGCCAGCAGGGGCTCGAACGGTATAAATGAAAAACTGTTTTTT.

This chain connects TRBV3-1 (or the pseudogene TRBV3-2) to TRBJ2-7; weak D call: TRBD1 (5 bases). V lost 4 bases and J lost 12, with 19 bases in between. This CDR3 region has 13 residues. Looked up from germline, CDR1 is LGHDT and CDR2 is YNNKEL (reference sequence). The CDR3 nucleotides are TGTGCCAGCAGCCCTAAGGGTGGGGCAGGGCGGTACTTC. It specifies CASSPKGGAGRYF.

CDR3 sequence reads: CASSLISKEKLFF. Written as DNA, the CDR3 is TGTGCCAGCAGCTTAATTTCCAAAGAAAAACTGTTTTTT. V is TRBV11-2 and J is TRBJ1-4, with unresolved D. Germline V gene sequence: CDR1 SGHAT, CDR2 FQNNGV. This CDR3 is built from 13 residues. V was shortened by 2 bases and J by 8 bases, with 9 bases between the two germline ends. The full variable domain, its missing parts supplied by reference TRBV11-2 and TRBJ1-4, is EAGVAQSPRYKIIEKRQSVAFWCNPISGHATLYWYQQILGQGPKLLIQFQNNGVVDDSQLPKDRFSAERLKGVDSTLKIQPAKLEDSAVYLCASSLISKEKLFFGSGTQLSVL.

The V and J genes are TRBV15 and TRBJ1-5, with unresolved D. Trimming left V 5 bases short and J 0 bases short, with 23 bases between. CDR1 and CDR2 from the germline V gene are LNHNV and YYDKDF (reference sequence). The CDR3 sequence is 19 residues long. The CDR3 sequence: CATSPSVGRRVYSNQPQHF. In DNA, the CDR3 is TGTGCCACCAGCCCCTCCGTCGGACGTCGAGTGTATAGCAATCAGCCCCAGCATTTT.

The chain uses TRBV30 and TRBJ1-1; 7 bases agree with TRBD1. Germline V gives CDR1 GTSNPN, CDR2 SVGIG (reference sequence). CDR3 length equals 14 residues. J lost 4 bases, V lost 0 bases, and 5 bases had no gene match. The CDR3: CAWSVDRAGTEAFF. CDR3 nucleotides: TGTGCCTGGAGTGTAGACAGGGCGGGCACTGAAGCTTTCTTT.

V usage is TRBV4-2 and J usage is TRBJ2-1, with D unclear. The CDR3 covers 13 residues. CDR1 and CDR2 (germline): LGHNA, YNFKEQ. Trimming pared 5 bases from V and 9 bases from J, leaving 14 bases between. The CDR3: CASSLDQFGEQFF. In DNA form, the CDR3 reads TGTGCCAGCAGCTTAGACCAGTTTGGTGAGCAGTTCTTC.

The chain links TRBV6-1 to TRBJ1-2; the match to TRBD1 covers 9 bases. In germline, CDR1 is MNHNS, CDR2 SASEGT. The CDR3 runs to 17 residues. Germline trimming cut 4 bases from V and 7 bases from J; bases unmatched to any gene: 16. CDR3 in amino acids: CASSGFPGQGWRAGYTF. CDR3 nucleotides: TGTGCCAGCAGTGGGTTCCCGGGACAGGGTTGGCGCGCTGGCTACACCTTC.

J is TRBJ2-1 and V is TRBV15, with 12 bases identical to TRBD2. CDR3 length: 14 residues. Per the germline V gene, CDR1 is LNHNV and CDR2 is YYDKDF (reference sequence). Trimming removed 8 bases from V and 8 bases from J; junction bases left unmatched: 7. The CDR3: CATGPGLAGHEQFF. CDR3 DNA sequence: TGTGCCACCGGACCGGGACTAGCGGGTCATGAGCAGTTCTTC.

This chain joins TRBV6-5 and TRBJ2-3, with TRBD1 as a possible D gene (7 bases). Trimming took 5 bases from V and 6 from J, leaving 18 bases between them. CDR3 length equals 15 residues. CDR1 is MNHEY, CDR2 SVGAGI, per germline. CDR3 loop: CASSLTIQGTDTQYF. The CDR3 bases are TGTGCCAGCAGTCTCACCATACAGGGGACTGATACGCAGTATTTT.

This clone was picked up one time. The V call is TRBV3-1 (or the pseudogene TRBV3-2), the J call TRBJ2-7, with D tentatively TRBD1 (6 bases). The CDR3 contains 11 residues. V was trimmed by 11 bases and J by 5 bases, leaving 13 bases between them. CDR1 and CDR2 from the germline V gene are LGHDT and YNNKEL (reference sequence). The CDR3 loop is CASQGPHEQYF. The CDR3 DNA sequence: TGTGCCTCACAGGGTCCCCACGAGCAGTACTTC.

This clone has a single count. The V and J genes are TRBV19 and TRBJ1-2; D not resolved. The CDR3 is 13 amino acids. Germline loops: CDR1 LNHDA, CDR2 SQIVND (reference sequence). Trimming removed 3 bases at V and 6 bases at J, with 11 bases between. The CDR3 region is CASSMGFGDGYTF. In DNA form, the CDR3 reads TGTGCCAGTAGTATGGGGTTTGGGGATGGCTACACCTTC.